The subject of this entry is one T cell receptor beta chain. Its antigen is unidentified. CDR3 size: 17 residues. Germline V gives CDR1 LGHNT, CDR2 FRNRAP. V was pared by 0 bases and J by 0 bases, with 12 bases between. TCRdb keeps only in-frame clones here, not all; method: immunoSEQ multiplex PCR. The table shows roughly 350,000 clones, with approximately 90% occurring only once. This specimen comes from a study of cytomegalovirus exposure and HLA in healthy donors. Study-wide results and caveats: Most TCR sequences proved rare, with some public TCRs found in many donors. The study flagged about 160 TCR beta chains as cytomegalovirus-associated. The classifier was said to identify cytomegalovirus status with high specificity and sensitivity.

The donors were part of the approximately 130-subject validation cohort, which stood apart from the approximately 630-subject first cohort. The rearrangement links TRBV12-5 to TRBJ1-3; D gene ambiguous. Source material: PBMCs. This receptor was obtained from a woman aged 18 to 35 in good health and CMV-seronegative. The CDR3 nucleotides are TGTGCTAGTGGTTTGGTAGCAGGAGGGCGCTCTGGAAACACCATATATTTT. Protein sequence: CASGLVAGGRSGNTIYF. The entire variable domain, with the rest obtained from reference TRBV12-5 and TRBJ1-3, is as follows: DARVTQTPRHKVTEMGQEVTMRCQPILGHNTVFWYRQTMMQGLELLAYFRNRAPLDDSGMPKDRFSAEMPDATLATLKIQPSEPRDSAVYFCASGLVAGGRSGNTIYFGEGSWLTVV.